The entry that follows covers one TCR beta chain sequence. Its antigen is undetermined. The data were taken from a study of T cell repertoires in cytomegalovirus infection. Across the whole study: CMV epitopes, recently identified HLA-C-restricted and well-studied HLA-B-restricted, were used. CMV infection and matching HLA type were both indicated by public TCR beta signatures.

Study results and caveats: Adding up the frequency of public TCR beta families identified people who carried CMV plus the relevant HLA. Ex vivo, HLA-C-restricted CMV-specific TCR beta clonotypes prevailed over the rest of the response.

TCRdb fed the reads into MiXCR, producing one record per CDR3 protein. The sample comprises 360,000 or so distinct CDR3 sequences, approximately 30% of which are singletons, and approximately 13% rests with the top ten. The sequence came from a human donor in good health (CMV status not recorded). Some clones in this sample may be carry-over from other donors' samples. Here the sequenced sample was cultured PBMCs, taken from culture after CMV antigen stimulation.

Here the CDR3 DNA reads TGCGCCAGCAGCCAAGATCCAGGGGCCGAGGGCAATCAGCCCCAGCATTTT. It specifies CASSQDPGAEGNQPQHF. This sequence joins TRBV4-1 and TRBJ1-5, with D possibly being TRBD1 (6 bases). The V gene's germline CDR1 is MGHRA and CDR2 YSYEKL. The ends were cut back, 0 bases at V and 2 bases at J, with 14 bases in the middle. The CDR3 contains 17 residues.